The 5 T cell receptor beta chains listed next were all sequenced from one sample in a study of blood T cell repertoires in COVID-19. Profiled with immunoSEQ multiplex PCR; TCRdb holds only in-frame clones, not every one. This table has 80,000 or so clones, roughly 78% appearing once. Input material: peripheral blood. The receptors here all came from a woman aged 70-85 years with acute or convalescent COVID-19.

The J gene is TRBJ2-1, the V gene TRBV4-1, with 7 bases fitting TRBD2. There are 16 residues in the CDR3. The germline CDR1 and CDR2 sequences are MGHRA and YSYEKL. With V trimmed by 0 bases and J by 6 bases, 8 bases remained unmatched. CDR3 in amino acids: CASSQERAGVSNEQFF. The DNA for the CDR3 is TGCGCCAGCAGCCAAGAACGGGCGGGGGTCTCCAATGAGCAGTTCTTC.

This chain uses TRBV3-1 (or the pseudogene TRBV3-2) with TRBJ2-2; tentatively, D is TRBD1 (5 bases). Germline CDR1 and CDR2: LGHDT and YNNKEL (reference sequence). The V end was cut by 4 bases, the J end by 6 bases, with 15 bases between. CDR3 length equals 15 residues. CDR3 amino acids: CASSRQKWGPGELFF. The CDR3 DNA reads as TGTGCCAGCAGCCGCCAAAAATGGGGCCCCGGGGAGCTGTTTTTT.

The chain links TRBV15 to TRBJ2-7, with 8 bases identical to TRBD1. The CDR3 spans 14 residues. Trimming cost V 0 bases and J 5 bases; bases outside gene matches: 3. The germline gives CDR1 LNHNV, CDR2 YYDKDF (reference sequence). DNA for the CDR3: TGTGCCACCAGCAGAGAAGACAGGGGTCACGAGCAGTACTTC. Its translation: CATSREDRGHEQYF.

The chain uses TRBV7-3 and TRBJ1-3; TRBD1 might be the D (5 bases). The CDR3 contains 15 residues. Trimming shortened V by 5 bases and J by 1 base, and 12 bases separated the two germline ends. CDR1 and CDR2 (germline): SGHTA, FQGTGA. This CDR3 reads CASSAQPGSGNTIYF. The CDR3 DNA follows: TGTGCCAGCAGCGCCCAACCAGGGTCTGGAAACACCATATATTTT.

The CDR3 coding sequence is TGTGCCAGCAGCTCGGCGGGACTCTCTTTTAGGGGCTACACCTTC. Protein: CASSSAGLSFRGYTF. The chain is built from TRBV27 and TRBJ1-2, with D possibly matching TRBD1 (5 bases). CDR1 is MNHEY, CDR2 SMNVEV, per germline (reference sequence). The CDR3 is 15 amino acids. V lost 6 bases and J 8 bases, leaving 22 bases between the germline ends.